These T cell receptor beta chains were read from a single sample in a study of cytomegalovirus exposure and HLA in healthy donors. Here immunoSEQ multiplex PCR was the method, and the copy in TCRdb shows in-frame clones only, minus some. The table has 250,000 to 350,000 clones, 65% to 85% seen once. The sample consisted of PBMCs. Receptor source: a female donor in good health and CMV-seronegative. Each CDR3 is given with its conserved first and last residue. A D gene is named only where the DNA matches it firmly. Not all rows give a size; the values are once, few, many and, for expanded clones, a class.

j_call: TRBJ2-1
d_call: -
v_call: TRBV25-1
clone_size: once
cdr3_aa: CASSGWELGNEQFF
cdr3_nt: TGTGCCAGCAGTGGGTGGGAGCTGGGGAATGAGCAGTTCTTC

j_call: TRBJ2-7
d_call: TRBD1
v_call: TRBV2
clone_size: -
cdr3_aa: CASSGTGVDEQYF
cdr3_nt: TGTGCCAGCAGTGGGACAGGGGTAGACGAGCAGTACTTC

j_call: TRBJ2-3
d_call: -
v_call: TRBV7-9
clone_size: -
cdr3_aa: CASSPTAGTDTQYF
cdr3_nt: TGTGCCAGCAGCCCAACCGCGGGCACAGATACGCAGTATTTT

j_call: TRBJ2-5
d_call: -
v_call: TRBV5-1
clone_size: -
cdr3_aa: CASSLSRGETQYF
cdr3_nt: TGCGCCAGCAGCTTATCTCGAGGAGAGACCCAGTACTTC

j_call: TRBJ1-5
d_call: TRBD1
v_call: TRBV27
clone_size: few
cdr3_aa: CASSPGTVGNQPQHF
cdr3_nt: TGTGCCAGCAGCCCGGGGACAGTGGGGAATCAGCCCCAGCATTTT

j_call: TRBJ2-7
d_call: -
v_call: TRBV10-3
clone_size: -
cdr3_aa: CAISASSYEQYF
cdr3_nt: TGTGCCATCAGTGCCTCCTCCTACGAGCAGTACTTC

j_call: TRBJ2-3
d_call: -
v_call: TRBV5-1
clone_size: -
cdr3_aa: CASSQSTDTQYF
cdr3_nt: TGCGCCAGCAGCCAAAGCACAGATACGCAGTATTTT

j_call: TRBJ1-5
d_call: -
v_call: TRBV19
clone_size: -
cdr3_aa: CASTLSLPGYQPQHF
cdr3_nt: TGTGCCAGTACCCTAAGCCTCCCTGGTTATCAGCCCCAGCATTTT

j_call: TRBJ2-5
d_call: -
v_call: TRBV18
clone_size: -
cdr3_aa: CASSPPVTGVQETQYF
cdr3_nt: TGTGCCAGCTCACCACCGGTAACGGGAGTACAAGAGACCCAGTACTTC

j_call: TRBJ2-3
d_call: -
v_call: TRBV6-1
clone_size: few
cdr3_aa: CASSDGSGRVNTQYF
cdr3_nt: TGTGCCAGCAGTGATGGAAGCGGTCGGGTGAATACGCAGTATTTT

j_call: TRBJ2-2
d_call: -
v_call: TRBV2
clone_size: -
cdr3_aa: CASRTLGLPTGELFF
cdr3_nt: TGTGCCAGCAGGACCTTGGGACTGCCAACCGGGGAGCTGTTTTTT

j_call: TRBJ1-1
d_call: -
v_call: TRBV6-6
clone_size: -
cdr3_aa: CASSRGGRNTEAFF
cdr3_nt: TGTGCCAGCAGCCGGGGGGGCCGGAACACTGAAGCTTTCTTT

j_call: TRBJ2-7
d_call: -
v_call: TRBV6-1
clone_size: few
cdr3_aa: CASALSGFSSYEQYF
cdr3_nt: TGTGCCAGCGCCCTCTCGGGATTCAGCTCCTACGAGCAGTACTTC

j_call: TRBJ2-3
d_call: TRBD2
v_call: TRBV7-2
clone_size: few
cdr3_aa: CASILSGASTDTQYF
cdr3_nt: TGTGCCAGCATCCTCAGCGGGGCTAGCACAGATACGCAGTATTTT

j_call: TRBJ2-4
d_call: TRBD1
v_call: TRBV7-9
clone_size: -
cdr3_aa: CASSLIRLTGALKNIQYF
cdr3_nt: TGTGCCAGCAGCTTAATCCGGTTGACAGGGGCCCTCAAAAACATTCAGTACTTC

j_call: TRBJ2-7
d_call: -
v_call: TRBV7-3
clone_size: -
cdr3_aa: CASSPKAGNYEQYF
cdr3_nt: TGTGCCAGCAGCCCTAAGGCAGGGAACTACGAGCAGTACTTC

j_call: TRBJ2-7
d_call: TRBD1
v_call: TRBV5-6
clone_size: -
cdr3_aa: CASSLWGQVGRYEQYF
cdr3_nt: TGTGCCAGCAGCTTGTGGGGACAGGTTGGTCGCTACGAGCAGTACTTC

j_call: TRBJ1-1
d_call: -
v_call: TRBV7-9
clone_size: -
cdr3_aa: CASSTQGKEAFF
cdr3_nt: TGTGCCAGCAGCACGCAGGGGAAGGAAGCTTTCTTT

j_call: TRBJ2-2
d_call: TRBD2
v_call: TRBV28
clone_size: few
cdr3_aa: CATSAPRLAGGRTGELFF
cdr3_nt: TGTGCCACCAGCGCTCCAAGACTAGCGGGAGGGCGGACCGGGGAGCTGTTTTTT

j_call: TRBJ2-2
d_call: -
v_call: TRBV2
clone_size: once
cdr3_aa: CASNGAQDRTNTGELFF
cdr3_nt: TGTGCCAGCAACGGAGCCCAAGACAGAACGAACACCGGGGAGCTGTTTTTT

j_call: TRBJ1-1
d_call: TRBD1
v_call: TRBV10-3
clone_size: -
cdr3_aa: CAISERGGTGRTEAFF
cdr3_nt: TGTGCCATCAGTGAGAGAGGAGGGACAGGTAGGACTGAAGCTTTCTTT

j_call: TRBJ1-1
d_call: TRBD1
v_call: TRBV5-5
clone_size: -
cdr3_aa: CASSLSWDRLGGTEAFF
cdr3_nt: TGTGCCAGCAGCCTTTCATGGGACAGGCTCGGTGGAACTGAAGCTTTCTTT

j_call: TRBJ2-2
d_call: TRBD2
v_call: TRBV10-1
clone_size: -
cdr3_aa: CASSENSRGGSITGELFF
cdr3_nt: TGCGCCAGCAGTGAAAATAGTCGTGGCGGGAGTATCACCGGGGAGCTGTTTTTT

j_call: TRBJ2-7
d_call: -
v_call: TRBV5-6
clone_size: -
cdr3_aa: CASSSTTQGLDYEQYF
cdr3_nt: TGTGCCAGCAGCTCCACGACTCAGGGGTTGGACTACGAGCAGTACTTC

j_call: TRBJ2-2
d_call: TRBD1
v_call: TRBV25-1
clone_size: -
cdr3_aa: CASSSPGGAGKTAGELFF
cdr3_nt: TGTGCCAGCAGTTCACCAGGGGGCGCGGGGAAGACGGCCGGGGAGCTGTTTTTT

j_call: TRBJ2-7
d_call: TRBD2
v_call: TRBV27
clone_size: -
cdr3_aa: CASSFLLSGRNEQYF
cdr3_nt: TGTGCCAGCAGTTTCCTACTGAGCGGGAGAAACGAGCAGTACTTC

j_call: TRBJ2-1
d_call: TRBD2
v_call: TRBV5-1
clone_size: -
cdr3_aa: CASSPGPSGDYNEQFF
cdr3_nt: TGCGCCAGCAGCCCTGGGCCTAGCGGGGATTACAATGAGCAGTTCTTC

j_call: TRBJ1-1
d_call: TRBD1
v_call: TRBV29-1
clone_size: -
cdr3_aa: CSVEGGGTGRTEAFF
cdr3_nt: TGCAGCGTTGAAGGAGGAGGGACAGGGCGAACTGAAGCTTTCTTT

j_call: TRBJ1-4
d_call: TRBD1
v_call: TRBV7-8
clone_size: -
cdr3_aa: CASSSRTGRNEKLFF
cdr3_nt: TGTGCCAGCAGCTCGCGGACAGGGCGGAATGAAAAACTGTTTTTT

j_call: TRBJ2-3
d_call: TRBD2
v_call: TRBV2
clone_size: -
cdr3_aa: CASSLLAGGPRVTQYF
cdr3_nt: TGTGCCAGCAGCCTACTAGCGGGAGGTCCCCGGGTTACGCAGTATTTT

j_call: TRBJ2-1
d_call: -
v_call: TRBV9
clone_size: -
cdr3_aa: CASSVGTYNEQFF
cdr3_nt: TGTGCCAGCAGCGTTGGGACTTACAATGAGCAGTTCTTC

j_call: TRBJ2-2
d_call: -
v_call: TRBV7-3
clone_size: -
cdr3_aa: CASSLGGAGELFF
cdr3_nt: TGTGCCAGCAGCTTGGGGGGTGCCGGGGAGCTGTTTTTT

j_call: TRBJ2-7
d_call: TRBD1
v_call: TRBV7-9
clone_size: -
cdr3_aa: CASSPGQGLPSYEQYF
cdr3_nt: TGTGCCAGCAGCCCAGGACAGGGCCTGCCGTCCTACGAGCAGTACTTC

j_call: TRBJ2-5
d_call: -
v_call: TRBV29-1
clone_size: few
cdr3_aa: CSVVWGDETQYF
cdr3_nt: TGCAGCGTTGTCTGGGGGGATGAGACCCAGTACTTC

j_call: TRBJ2-1
d_call: TRBD2
v_call: TRBV6-1
clone_size: few
cdr3_aa: CASSVVTVLLSGKSYNEQFF
cdr3_nt: TGTGCCAGCAGTGTGGTGACCGTTCTTCTTAGCGGGAAATCCTACAATGAGCAGTTCTTC

j_call: TRBJ2-1
d_call: TRBD2
v_call: TRBV5-1
clone_size: -
cdr3_aa: CASSQPGLAGYNEQFF
cdr3_nt: TGCGCCAGCAGCCAACCGGGACTAGCGGGATACAATGAGCAGTTCTTC

j_call: TRBJ1-1
d_call: -
v_call: TRBV30
clone_size: -
cdr3_aa: CAWTLGAGLGTEAFF
cdr3_nt: TGTGCCTGGACCCTGGGTGCGGGATTGGGCACTGAAGCTTTCTTT

j_call: TRBJ2-1
d_call: TRBD2
v_call: TRBV6-5
clone_size: -
cdr3_aa: CASSPGTSSYNEQFF
cdr3_nt: TGTGCCAGCAGTCCCGGGACTAGCTCCTACAATGAGCAGTTCTTC

j_call: TRBJ1-1
d_call: TRBD1
v_call: TRBV30
clone_size: -
cdr3_aa: CAWASRWGRGPSEAFF
cdr3_nt: TGTGCCTGGGCATCAAGGTGGGGCAGGGGGCCCTCTGAAGCTTTCTTT

j_call: TRBJ1-1
d_call: -
v_call: TRBV19
clone_size: -
cdr3_aa: CASRDRSWLYTEAFF
cdr3_nt: TGTGCCAGTAGGGACAGATCTTGGTTATACACTGAAGCTTTCTTT

j_call: TRBJ2-2
d_call: -
v_call: TRBV19
clone_size: -
cdr3_aa: CASSISSLNTGELFF
cdr3_nt: TGTGCCAGTAGTATCTCTTCCCTCAACACCGGGGAGCTGTTTTTT

j_call: TRBJ2-3
d_call: -
v_call: TRBV7-3
clone_size: -
cdr3_aa: CASSIAPGGTGTDTQYF
cdr3_nt: TGTGCCAGCAGCATAGCGCCGGGGGGCACTGGCACAGATACGCAGTATTTT

j_call: TRBJ1-5
d_call: TRBD1
v_call: TRBV28
clone_size: -
cdr3_aa: CASSKSRQGDNQPQHF
cdr3_nt: TGTGCCAGCAGTAAATCTCGACAGGGGGACAATCAGCCCCAGCATTTT

j_call: TRBJ1-3
d_call: TRBD1
v_call: TRBV7-9
clone_size: few
cdr3_aa: CASSPRGGAMGNTIYF
cdr3_nt: TGTGCCAGCAGCCCGAGAGGGGGCGCGATGGGAAACACCATATATTTT